The 4 T cell receptor beta chains below all came from one sample that was sequenced in a study of cytomegalovirus exposure and HLA in healthy donors. Primers for the PCR totalled 60 Vbeta and 13 Jbeta. Repertoires were generated with immunoSEQ multiplex PCR, while TCRdb's copy carries only in-frame clones and drops some. The sample yields 110,000 or so clones, about 80% seen once. Sequenced: PBMCs. The receptors stem from a human donor in good health.

The V gene is TRBV6-1, the J gene TRBJ2-5; D gene unclear. V was shortened by 1 base and J by 9 bases, with 12 bases between the two germline ends. The CDR3 is 13 residues long. Germline V gives CDR1 MNHNS, CDR2 SASEGT. The CDR3 reads CASSEGPSGPQYF. CDR3 nucleotide sequence: TGTGCCAGCAGTGAAGGCCCCTCTGGGCCCCAGTACTTC.

The V call is TRBV28, the J call TRBJ2-3, with TRBD1 identical over 8 bases. The J segment lost 2 bases and the V segment lost 2 bases, leaving 3 bases of the junction unmatched. This CDR3 spans 15 amino acids. Looked up from germline, CDR1 is MDHEN and CDR2 is SYDVKM. Here the CDR3 reads CASSLRTGYTDTQYF. The DNA of the CDR3 is TGTGCCAGCAGTTTAAGGACAGGGTACACAGATACGCAGTATTTT.

V gene TRBV19 combines with J gene TRBJ1-2; D remains ambiguous. Trimming stripped 10 bases from V and 3 bases from J, with 6 bases between. Germline V gene data show CDR1 as LNHDA and CDR2 as SQIVND (reference sequence). CDR3 length: 10 residues. CDR3 sequence: CATQDYGYTF. In nucleotides, the CDR3 is TGTGCCACCCAGGACTATGGCTACACCTTC.

V usage is TRBV14 and J usage is TRBJ2-7, with TRBD1 matching over 10 bases. The CDR3 spans 16 residues. J was trimmed by 7 bases and V by 4 bases; bases with no gene match: 13. Germline CDR1 is SGHDN and CDR2 is FVKESK. The CDR3 DNA sequence: TGTGCCAGCAGCCGCGGGAGACAGGGGGCCGCGTGGGAGCAGTACTTC. Translated, it gives CASSRGRQGAAWEQYF.